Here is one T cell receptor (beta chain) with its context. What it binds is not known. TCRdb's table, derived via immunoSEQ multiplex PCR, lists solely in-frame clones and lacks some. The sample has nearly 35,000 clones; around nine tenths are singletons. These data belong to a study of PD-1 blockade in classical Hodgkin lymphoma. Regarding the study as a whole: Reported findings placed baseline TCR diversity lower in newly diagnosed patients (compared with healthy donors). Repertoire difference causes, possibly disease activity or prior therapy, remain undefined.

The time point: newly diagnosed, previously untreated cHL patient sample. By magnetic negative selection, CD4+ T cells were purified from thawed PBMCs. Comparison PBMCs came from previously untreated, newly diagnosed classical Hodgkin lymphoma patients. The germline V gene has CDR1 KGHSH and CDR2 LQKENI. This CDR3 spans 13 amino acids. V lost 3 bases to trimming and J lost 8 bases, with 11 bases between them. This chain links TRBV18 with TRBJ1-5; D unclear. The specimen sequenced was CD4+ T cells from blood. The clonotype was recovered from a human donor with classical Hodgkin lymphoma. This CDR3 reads CASSPDLLKPQHF. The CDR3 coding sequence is TGTGCCAGCTCACCGGACCTCTTGAAGCCCCAGCATTTT.